This T cell receptor (beta chain) was captured in a study of shared clonotypes between healthy human individuals. The CDR3 spans 19 residues. Germline CDR1 MDHEN, CDR2 SYDVKM. With 3 bases removed from V and 0 bases from J, the gap between germline ends came to 18 bases. Libraries were prepared by immunoSEQ multiplex PCR; TCRdb keeps only in-frame clonotypes and omits some of them. The data hold about 2.2 million clones, with 93% observed a single time. Naive-designated CD8 cells lacked CD45RO, were positively enriched for CCR7, and omitted terminally differentiated effector memory CD45RA+ cells. Sequenced input: naive CD8+ T cells from PBMCs. The genes are TRBV28 and TRBJ2-6, with a weak D call TRBD1 (6 bases). This TCR derives from a young man in good health. Some clones in this sample may be carry-over from other donors' samples. CDR3 sequence: CASSFGGRGSSSGANVLTF. The CDR3 region has the DNA TGTGCCAGCAGTTTTGGTGGCAGGGGTTCCTCCTCTGGGGCCAACGTCCTGACTTTC.